One and the same sample provided the 3 T cell receptor beta chains below, sequenced in a study of blood T cell repertoires in COVID-19. This table comes from immunoSEQ multiplex PCR, and its TCRdb copy is limited to in-frame clones, with some not included. Among approximately 24,000 clones listed, 75% to 90% were seen once. The specimen sequenced was peripheral blood. Receptor source: a human donor with active COVID-19. The donor label of this sample is uncertain.

The V gene is TRBV11-2, the J gene TRBJ1-1, with a possible D match to TRBD1 (5 bases). The CDR3 contains 16 residues. The germline V and J ends were trimmed by 6 bases and 1 base, with 18 bases remaining between them. Looked up from germline, CDR1 is SGHAT and CDR2 is FQNNGV. Here the CDR3 reads CASSSRGGWKNTEAFF. The CDR3 DNA sequence: TGTGCCAGCAGTTCCCGGGGGGGATGGAAGAACACTGAAGCTTTCTTT.

This clone was seen a few times. V and J are TRBV3-1 (or the pseudogene TRBV3-2) and TRBJ2-2; the D gene is possibly TRBD1 (8 bases). Germline V gene sequence: CDR1 LGHDT, CDR2 YNNKEL (reference sequence). The CDR3 is made up of 15 amino acids. V lost 4 bases and J lost 7, with 16 bases in between. For the CDR3, the DNA is TGTGCCAGCAGCCCTCCAGGGGGCGGGAGCGGGGAGCTGTTTTTT. Translated: CASSPPGGGSGELFF.

This chain links TRBV11-2 with TRBJ2-7, with 10 positions matching TRBD1. CDR3 size: 15 residues. With V trimmed by 5 bases and J by 6 bases, 10 bases remained unmatched. Germline loops: CDR1 SGHAT, CDR2 FQNNGV. The CDR3 nucleotides are TGTGCCAGCAGCGCGGCCGGGACAGGGGATCTCGAGCAGTACTTC. This encodes CASSAAGTGDLEQYF.